These 27 T cell receptor beta chains were all obtained from the same sample, sequenced in a study of CD8+ T cells in alopecia areata (dated 2018 in TCRdb). To prepare the library, the immunoSEQ multiplex PCR assay was applied. RNA was extracted from all samples and reverse transcribed into cDNA, which served as template for TCR sequencing. In its TCRdb copy, this immuneACCESS table keeps in-frame sequences only and misses some clones. Where compared with another copy, unresolved V genes explain less than half of these, and the others have no known cause. Listed for this sample are around 100,000 clones, none observed only a single time. The ten top clones hold roughly a fifth of the sample. Sequencing input: lesional skin. All receptors come from a C3H/HeJ mouse with alopecia areata. The MHC haplotype that this mouse strain carries is H2-k.

In its sample, this clone was seen many times. The protein in this entry is translated from the DNA; at residue 12 it differs from the protein listed in TCRdb. Gene names are the mouse ones. The covered CDR3 bases are TGTGCCAGCAGCCCACAGTATTCCTATAATTCGCCC. Its protein is CASSPQYSYNSP. The whole CDR3 protein reads CASSPQYSYNSPLYF. This rearrangement joins TRBV13-3 to TRBJ1-6; D not resolved. Coverage ceases 3 residues before the CDR3 finishes, and the germline J gene fills in the end. TRBJ1-6 carries the ORF label, with uncertain function. This CDR3 contains 15 residues. Trimming removed 5 bases from V and 0 bases from J, with 9 bases in between. Germline CDR1 reads NNHDY; CDR2 reads SYVADS.

This clone was counted a few times. Gene names and germline match the mouse. The read gets to within 4 residues of the CDR3 end, and the germline J gene fills in the rest. The chain joins TRBV1 to TRBJ2-3; 10 bases agree with TRBD2. CDR1 NSQYPW and CDR2 LRSPGD come from the germline V gene (reference sequence). J lost 2 bases, V lost 4 bases, and 3 bases had no gene match. This CDR3 is built from 15 residues. CDR3 residues: CTCSGLGGDAETLYF. The covered CDR3 bases are TGCACCTGCAGTGGACTGGGGGGTGATGCAGAA.

Details on this clone: Germline and genes here are mouse. The DNA ends 4 residues before the CDR3 does, and the rest of the CDR3 is filled in from the germline J gene. The rearrangement uses TRBV13-2 and TRBJ2-5; the D gene is possibly TRBD1 (8 bases). This CDR3 has 15 residues. Trimming shortened V by 1 base and J by 2 bases, and 11 bases separated the two germline ends. The germline V gene has CDR1 NNHNN and CDR2 SYGAGS (reference sequence). The CDR3 protein is CASGDYRGGQDTQYF. Partial CDR3 DNA: TGTGCCAGCGGTGATTACAGGGGGGGCCAAGAC.

The sample holds a few counts of this clone. Gene and germline names: mouse. With the read ending 4 residues before the CDR3 end, the germline J gene is used to fill in that end. This chain connects TRBV14 to TRBJ2-1; 8 bases line up with TRBD2. The CDR3 consists of 14 residues. With 6 bases clipped from V and 0 bases from J, the junction kept 2 bases outside the gene matches. Germline assignment: CDR1 SGHDT and CDR2 FRDEAV. The CDR3 DNA, read in part, is TGTGCCAGCAAAACTGGGGGTAACTATGCT. This codes for CASKTGGNYA. The full CDR3 is CASKTGGNYAEQFF.

Points on this clone: Mouse names are used for the genes. The read is 4 residues too short to cover the CDR3 end, so that end is filled in from the germline J gene. The V gene is TRBV12-1, the J gene TRBJ2-7; the D gene is possibly TRBD1 (6 bases). Germline V gene lookup returns CDR1 SGHSN and CDR2 HYEKVE. The V and J ends lost 2 bases and 0 bases respectively, with 13 bases between them. The CDR3 sequence is 15 residues long. The CDR3 sequence: CASSQTGRSSYEQYF. Incomplete CDR3 DNA: TGTGCCAGCTCTCAAACAGGGAGGAGCTCCTAT.

This clone came up a few times. Each gene name is a mouse one. The CDR3 is cut off 4 residues early in the read; its end comes from the germline J gene. The genes are TRBV13-2 and TRBJ2-3, with TRBD1 identical over 10 bases. The CDR3 is 14 residues long. Germline values: CDR1 NNHNN, CDR2 SYGAGS (reference sequence). Unmatched junction bases numbered 2, after V lost 7 bases and J lost 0 bases. This CDR3 is CASWTGGSAETLYF. CDR3 bases read: TGTGCCAGCTGGACAGGGGGTAGTGCAGAA.

A few counts support this clone. The genes and germline here are from mouse. Coverage ceases 4 residues before the CDR3 finishes, and the germline J gene fills in the end. The chain recombines TRBV31 with TRBJ1-4; 11 bases are a match to TRBD1. Looked up from germline, CDR1 is GKSSPN and CDR2 is SITVG. The CDR3 has 16 residues. The CDR3 loop is CAWSLVGDRGSERLFF. Partial CDR3 DNA: TGTGCCTGGAGTCTAGTTGGGGACAGGGGGAGCGAA.

About this clone itself: A mismatch at residue 12 separates the TCRdb protein from the translated DNA, so the protein presented here was translated from the DNA. Genes here carry mouse names. The read terminates 3 residues before the CDR3 end, so the remaining end is supplied by the germline J gene. The chain uses TRBV13-3 and TRBJ1-3; no definite D call. V shed 2 bases and J shed 0 bases, with 9 bases lying between them. The CDR3 totals 15 residues. Germline CDR1 reads NNHDY; CDR2 reads SYVADS. The CDR3 loop is CASSDSLNSGNTLYF. Incomplete CDR3 DNA: TGTGCCAGCAGTGACAGTCTTAATTCTGGAAATACG.

This clone was seen more than once but under ten times. Gene names and germline refer to mouse. The sequence runs out 4 residues before the end of the CDR3; the remainder is reconstructed from the germline J gene. The chain couples TRBV16 to TRBJ1-2, with D hard to call. Per germline, CDR1 SGHSA and CDR2 FRNQAP. Trimming took off 2 bases at V and 0 bases at J, with 4 bases between the two ends. CDR3 length: 13 residues. The CDR3 bases that were read are TGTGCAAGCAGCTTAAACTCAAACTCC. Amino acid sequence: CASSLNSNS. The whole CDR3 sequence reads CASSLNSNSDYTF.

This clone has a handful of counts. The listed genes are named as in mouse. The DNA ends 4 residues before the CDR3 does, and the rest of the CDR3 is filled in from the germline J gene. The J gene is TRBJ2-2, the V gene TRBV13-1; TRBD1 matches 8 bases. The germline gives CDR1 NSHNY, CDR2 SYGAGN. Trimming removed 8 bases from V and 6 bases from J; junction bases left unmatched: 3. CDR3 length: 12 residues. The CDR3 bases that were read are TGTGCCAGGGACAGGGAGGCCGGG. It is translated as CARDREAG. The whole CDR3 protein is CARDREAGQLYF.

This clone was picked up many times. Gene names denote mouse genes. The read is 4 residues too short to cover the CDR3 end, so that end is filled in from the germline J gene. This sequence joins TRBV13-3 and TRBJ1-1; no firm D call. Germline V CDR1 and CDR2: NNHDY, SYVADS. The CDR3 sequence is 11 residues long. The CDR3 DNA, read in part, is TGTGCCAGCAGTGGTAGGGCA. It encodes CASSGRA. The entire CDR3 is CASSGRAEVFF.

In this sample, this clone turned up a few times. Mouse gene names and germline throughout. From the germline J gene comes the end of the CDR3, since the read stops 4 residues before it. This sequence joins TRBV17 and TRBJ2-3, with 10 nucleotides matching TRBD1. The V segment lost 3 bases and the J segment 0 bases; nucleotides outside the gene matches: 0. The CDR3 covers 15 residues. Per germline, CDR1 MNHDT and CDR2 YYDKIL. The covered CDR3 bases are TGTGCTAGCAGTAGGGGACAGGGGAGTGCAGAA. Translated: CASSRGQGSAE. The whole CDR3 protein is CASSRGQGSAETLYF. The variable domain in full, completed from reference TRBV17 and TRBJ2-3, reads DTTVKQNPRYKLARVGKPVNLICSQTMNHDTMYWYQKKPNQAPKLLLFYYDKILNREADTFEKFQSSRPNNSFCSLYIGSAGLEYSAMYLCASSRGQGSAETLYFGSGTRLTVL.

This clone was seen a few times. Genes here carry mouse names. CDR3 protein: CASSIPGTEDAEQFF. CDR3 DNA, as far as it was read: TGTGCCAGCAGTATCCCCGGGACAGAAGATGCT. The chain links TRBV19 to TRBJ2-1, with 7 bases lining up with TRBD1. The read gets to within 4 residues of the CDR3 end, and the germline J gene fills in the rest. The CDR3 extends over 15 amino acids. Trimming took 2 bases from V and 5 from J; bases not matched to a gene: 7. Germline assignment: CDR1 FNHDT and CDR2 SITEND (reference sequence).

This clone has a count of ten or more. Any gene name here is a mouse gene name. The read terminates 4 residues ahead of where the CDR3 ends, so the germline J gene completes it. The V call is TRBV13-2, the J call TRBJ2-7, with 7 bases that match TRBD1. CDR3 length equals 13 residues. Germline CDR1 and CDR2: NNHNN and SYGAGS (reference sequence). CDR3 sequence reads: CASGDGDRYEQYF. The DNA read from the CDR3 is TGTGCCAGCGGTGATGGGGACAGATAT.

Worth noting for this clone: At residue 13, the TCRdb amino acid sequence and the translated nucleotide sequence differ, so the protein here is the DNA translation. The gene names here belong to mouse. The read stops 3 residues short of the end of the CDR3; the missing end is completed from the germline J gene. J is TRBJ1-6 and V is TRBV1; D gene ambiguous. Being an ORF, TRBJ1-6 has a function that is uncertain. Looked up from germline, CDR1 is NSQYPW and CDR2 is LRSPGD (reference sequence). This CDR3 comprises 16 residues. Trimming shortened V by 3 bases and J by 0 bases, and 9 bases separated the two germline ends. The DNA read from the CDR3 is TGCACCTGCAGTGCTCAGTCTAATTCCTATAATTCGCCC. Its protein is CTCSAQSNSYNSP. The full CDR3 reads CTCSAQSNSYNSPLYF.

With regard to this clone: Mouse names are used for the genes. The DNA ends 4 residues before the CDR3 does, and the rest of the CDR3 is filled in from the germline J gene. The chain employs TRBV13-3 and TRBJ2-3, with 7 nucleotides matching TRBD1. In germline, CDR1 is NNHDY, CDR2 SYVADS. Trimming cost V 6 bases and J 4 bases; bases outside gene matches: 2. This CDR3 has 12 amino acids. CDR3 protein: CASTGQPETLYF. The CDR3 DNA, read in part, is TGTGCCAGCACGGGACAGCCAGAA.

This clone occurred a few times. Gene names refer to mouse genes. Read data end 4 residues before the CDR3 end; the end is taken from the germline J gene. The V and J genes are TRBV13-1 and TRBJ2-1, with 10 bases matching TRBD2. Germline values: CDR1 NSHNY, CDR2 SYGAGN. V shed 3 bases, J shed 3 bases, and the junction held 9 bases outside the gene matches. The CDR3 runs 17 residues. CDR3 DNA (partial): TGTGCCAGCAGTGGCTCCGGGACTGGGGTACGCTATGCT. It is translated as CASSGSGTGVRYA. The whole CDR3 sequence is CASSGSGTGVRYAEQFF.

About this clone itself: Gene names and germline match the mouse. The CDR3 end lies 4 residues beyond the end of the read and is filled in from the germline J gene. The J gene is TRBJ1-4, the V gene TRBV13-3; 10 bases fit TRBD1. V lost 6 bases to trimming and J lost 6 bases; unmatched junction nucleotides: 2. Germline CDR1 and CDR2: NNHDY and SYVADS. The CDR3 is made up of 13 amino acids. The sequenced CDR3 bases are TGTGCCAGCACAGGACAGGGGGACGAA. It yields the protein CASTGQGDE. The CDR3, in full, reads CASTGQGDERLFF.

This clone has a handful of counts. All gene names here are mouse names. Read coverage stops 4 residues before the CDR3 terminus; the germline J gene supplies the remainder. V usage is TRBV13-2 and J usage is TRBJ1-2; 11 nucleotides line up with TRBD1. The germline V gene has CDR1 NNHNN and CDR2 SYGAGS (reference sequence). V lost 5 bases to trimming and J lost 3 bases; unmatched junction nucleotides: 3. The CDR3 runs to 14 residues. CDR3 loop: CASGEGQGDSDYTF. CDR3 DNA, as far as it was read: TGTGCCAGCGGGGAGGGACAGGGGGACTCC.

This clone was counted a few times. The genes and germline here are from mouse. The read comes to an end 4 residues before the CDR3 does, leaving the germline J gene to fill in the end. The chain recombines TRBV19 with TRBJ2-3; D remains unclear. The germline gives CDR1 FNHDT, CDR2 SITEND (reference sequence). The CDR3 covers 14 residues. The V end was cut by 6 bases, the J end by 2 bases, with 13 bases between. The sequenced CDR3 bases are TGTGCCAGCAAAGGTCTTCTTCCTGCAGAA. It encodes CASKGLLPAE. The full-length CDR3 reads as CASKGLLPAETLYF.

Concerning this clone itself: Mouse gene names and germline throughout. The CDR3 end is not reached by the read, which stops 4 residues before it; the germline J gene fills it in. The gene calls are TRBV13-3 and TRBJ1-2; 9 bases are shared with TRBD1. This CDR3 has 14 amino acids. CDR1 and CDR2 (germline): NNHDY, SYVADS. The part of the CDR3 DNA that was read is TGTGCCAGCAGTGCCGGGACAGGGTGGTTC. Protein: CASSAGTGWF. The entire CDR3 sequence reads CASSAGTGWFDYTF.

Remarks on this clone: The listed genes are named as in mouse. Sequencing ends 4 residues short of the CDR3 end; the germline J gene provides the rest. The chain carries TRBV13-3 and TRBJ2-1; D might be TRBD1 (6 bases). Germline CDR1 NNHDY, CDR2 SYVADS. The CDR3 spans 12 residues. This CDR3 is CASCRGWAEQFF. The DNA read from the CDR3 is TGTGCCAGCTGCAGGGGCTGGGCT.

As for this clone: The gene names given are mouse names. The read terminates 4 residues ahead of where the CDR3 ends, so the germline J gene completes it. This sequence joins TRBV1 and TRBJ2-5, with 9 nucleotides matching TRBD1. Germline CDR1 and CDR2: NSQYPW and LRSPGD (reference sequence). The CDR3 loop spans 14 amino acids. The DNA read from the CDR3 is TGCACCTGCAGTTCGGGACAGGGAAGGGAC. Its protein is CTCSSGQGRD. The whole CDR3 sequence is CTCSSGQGRDTQYF.

This clone was detected only a few times. Gene names follow the mouse nomenclature. The read gets to within 4 residues of the CDR3 end, and the germline J gene fills in the rest. The V gene is TRBV5, the J gene TRBJ1-2; 9 positions agree with TRBD1. The CDR3 is 15 amino acids. V lost 4 bases and J lost 4; bases outside the gene matches: 7. Germline loops: CDR1 LGHNA, CDR2 YNLKQL (reference sequence). The covered CDR3 bases are TGTGCCAGCAGCCCACAACAGGGGGCGGGCTCC. As protein: CASSPQQGAGS. The full-length CDR3 reads as CASSPQQGAGSDYTF.

This clone was counted between two and nine times. Gene names denote mouse genes. The sequenced fragment ends 4 residues before the CDR3 boundary, so the rest is inferred from the germline J gene. V usage is TRBV13-3 and J usage is TRBJ2-4; 8 bases are a match to TRBD2. The CDR3 is 15 amino acids. Per germline, CDR1 NNHDY and CDR2 SYVADS. Trimming at V came to 6 bases and at J to 0 bases, leaving 6 bases not matched to a gene. The part of the CDR3 DNA that was read is TGTGCCAGCATGGGGCCTGGGGGGAGTCAAAAC. It is translated as CASMGPGGSQN. The CDR3 in its entirety is CASMGPGGSQNTLYF.

In this sample, this clone turned up a few times. The genes are named according to mouse. The read ends 4 residues shy of where the CDR3 ends; the end is completed using the germline J gene. The chain has TRBV17 and TRBJ2-1, with 7 bases fitting TRBD1. V shed 5 bases, J shed 3 bases, and the junction held 7 bases outside the gene matches. The germline CDR1 and CDR2 sequences are MNHDT and YYDKIL. The CDR3 is 15 residues long. This CDR3 reads CASSEEGQFYAEQFF. The covered CDR3 bases are TGTGCTAGCAGTGAAGAGGGACAGTTCTATGCT.

This clone appeared a few times. Genes and germline are mouse. The CDR3 end falls 4 residues outside the read, so it is completed with the germline J gene. V is TRBV13-3 and J is TRBJ2-2; TRBD1 agrees at 7 bases. This CDR3 has 13 residues. Trimming took 6 bases from V and 4 from J; bases not matched to a gene: 3. Per germline, CDR1 NNHDY and CDR2 SYVADS. The CDR3: CASKDRATGQLYF. The covered CDR3 bases are TGTGCCAGCAAAGACAGGGCCACCGGG.